This record covers a single TCR beta chain. Its antigen is still unknown. The data were obtained in a study of cytomegalovirus exposure and HLA in healthy donors. Primers: 60 Vbeta forward and 13 Jbeta reverse. Sequencing was performed with immunoSEQ multiplex PCR; in TCRdb, only in-frame clones are kept and a portion is missing. The listing contains some 39,000 clones. Study results and caveats: Most subjects' HLA-A and HLA-B alleles were reportedly predicted from TCR beta sequences. In a later analysis, parvovirus B19, influenza, CMV and Epstein-Barr virus appeared linked to several top co-occurrence clusters. In a later analysis, at a false discovery rate of 0.05, 15,000 to 20,000 TCR beta sequences matched HLA alleles.

V shed 3 bases and J shed 6 bases, with 7 bases lying between them. The CDR3 spans 12 residues. Germline CDR1 reads SGHTA; CDR2 reads FQGTGA. This clonotype was obtained from a man aged 25-45 years in good health and CMV-seronegative. V usage is TRBV7-3 and J usage is TRBJ2-3; perhaps TRBD1 as D (6 bases). Sequenced sample: PBMCs. Here the CDR3 DNA reads TGTGCCAGCAGCTTTCAGGGGGATACGCAGTATTTT. It yields the protein CASSFQGDTQYF.